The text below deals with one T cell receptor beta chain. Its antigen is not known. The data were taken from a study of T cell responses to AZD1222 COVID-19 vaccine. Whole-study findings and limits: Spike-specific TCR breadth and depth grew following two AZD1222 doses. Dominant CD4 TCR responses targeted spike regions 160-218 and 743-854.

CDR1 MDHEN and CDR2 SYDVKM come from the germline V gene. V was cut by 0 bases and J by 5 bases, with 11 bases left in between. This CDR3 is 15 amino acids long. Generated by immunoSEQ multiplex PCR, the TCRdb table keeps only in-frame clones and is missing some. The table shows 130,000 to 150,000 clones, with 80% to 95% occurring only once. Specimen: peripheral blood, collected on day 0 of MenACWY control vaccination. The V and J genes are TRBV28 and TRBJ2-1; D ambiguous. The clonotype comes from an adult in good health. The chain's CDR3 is CASSLWGIPNNEQFF. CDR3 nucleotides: TGTGCCAGCAGTTTATGGGGGATTCCCAACAATGAGCAGTTCTTC.